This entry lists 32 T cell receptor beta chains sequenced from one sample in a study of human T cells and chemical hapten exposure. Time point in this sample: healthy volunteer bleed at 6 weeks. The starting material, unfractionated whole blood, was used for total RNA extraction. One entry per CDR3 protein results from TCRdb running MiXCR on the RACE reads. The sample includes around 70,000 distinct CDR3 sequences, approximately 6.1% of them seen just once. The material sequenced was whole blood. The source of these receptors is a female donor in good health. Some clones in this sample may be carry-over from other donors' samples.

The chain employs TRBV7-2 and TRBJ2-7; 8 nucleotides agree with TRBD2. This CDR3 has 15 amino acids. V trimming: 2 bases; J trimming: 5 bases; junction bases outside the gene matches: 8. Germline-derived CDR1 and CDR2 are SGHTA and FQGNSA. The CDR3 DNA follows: TGTGCCAGCAGCTTATTGACTAGCGTCCGACACGAGCAGTACTTC. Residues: CASSLLTSVRHEQYF. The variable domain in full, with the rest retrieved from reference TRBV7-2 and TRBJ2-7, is GAGVSQSPSNKVTEKGKDVELRCDPISGHTALYWYRQSLGQGLEFLIYFQGNSAPDKSGLPSDRFSAERTGGSVSTLTIQRTQQEDSAVYLCASSLLTSVRHEQYFGPGTRLTVT.

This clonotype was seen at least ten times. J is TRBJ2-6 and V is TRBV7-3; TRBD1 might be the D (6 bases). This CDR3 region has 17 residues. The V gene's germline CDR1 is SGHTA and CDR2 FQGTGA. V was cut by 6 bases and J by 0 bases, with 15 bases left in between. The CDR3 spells CASSRQAANSGANVLTF. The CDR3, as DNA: TGTGCCAGCAGTCGACAGGCCGCGAACTCTGGGGCCAACGTCCTGACTTTC.

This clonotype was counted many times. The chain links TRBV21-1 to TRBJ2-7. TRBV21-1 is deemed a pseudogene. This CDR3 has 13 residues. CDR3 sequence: CASSKGSSYEQYF. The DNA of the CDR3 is TGTGCCAGCAGCAAAGGGAGCTCCTACGAGCAGTACTTC.

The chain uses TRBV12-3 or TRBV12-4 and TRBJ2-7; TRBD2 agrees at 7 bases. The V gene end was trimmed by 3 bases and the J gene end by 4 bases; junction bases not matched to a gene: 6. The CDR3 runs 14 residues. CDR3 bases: TGTGCCAGCAGTTTTTGGGGGGGACGGTACGAGCAGTACTTC. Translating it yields CASSFWGGRYEQYF.

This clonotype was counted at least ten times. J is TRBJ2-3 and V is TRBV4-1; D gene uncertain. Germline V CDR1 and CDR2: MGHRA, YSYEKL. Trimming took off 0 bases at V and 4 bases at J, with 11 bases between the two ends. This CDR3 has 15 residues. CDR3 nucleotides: TGCGCCAGCAGCCAAGATGGGGTAAGGTCAGATACGCAGTATTTT. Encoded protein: CASSQDGVRSDTQYF.

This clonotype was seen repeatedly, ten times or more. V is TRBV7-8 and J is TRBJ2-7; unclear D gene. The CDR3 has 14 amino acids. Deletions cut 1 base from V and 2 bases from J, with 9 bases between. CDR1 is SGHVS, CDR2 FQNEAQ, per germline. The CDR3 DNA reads TGTGCCAGCAGCTTAGAGGGAACCCCCTACGAGCAGTACTTC. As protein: CASSLEGTPYEQYF.

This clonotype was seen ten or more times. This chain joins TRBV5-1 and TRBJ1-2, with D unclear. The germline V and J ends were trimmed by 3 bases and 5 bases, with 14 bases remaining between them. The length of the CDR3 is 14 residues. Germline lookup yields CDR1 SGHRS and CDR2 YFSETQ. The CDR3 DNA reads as TGCGCCAGCAGCTCCGAGGGCTTCGAGTATGGCTACACCTTC. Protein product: CASSSEGFEYGYTF. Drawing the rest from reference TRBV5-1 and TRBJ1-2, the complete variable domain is KAGVTQTPRYLIKTRGQQVTLSCSPISGHRSVSWYQQTPGQGLQFLFEYFSETQRNKGNFPGRFSGRQFSNSRSEMNVSTLELGDSALYLCASSSEGFEYGYTFGSGTRLTVV.

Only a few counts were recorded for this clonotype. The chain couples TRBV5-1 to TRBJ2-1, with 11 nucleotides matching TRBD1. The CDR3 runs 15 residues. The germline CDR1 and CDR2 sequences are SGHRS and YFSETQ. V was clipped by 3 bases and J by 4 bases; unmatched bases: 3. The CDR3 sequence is CASSWGQGVYNEQFF. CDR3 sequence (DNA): TGCGCCAGCAGCTGGGGACAGGGGGTATACAATGAGCAGTTCTTC.

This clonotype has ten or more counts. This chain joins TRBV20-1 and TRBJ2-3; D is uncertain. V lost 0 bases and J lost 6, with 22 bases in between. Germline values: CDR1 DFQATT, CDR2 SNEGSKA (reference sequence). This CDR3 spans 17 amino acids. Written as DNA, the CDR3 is TGCAGTGCTAGAGATATCAAGCGATCTCCCCTAGGCGATACGCAGTATTTT. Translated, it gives CSARDIKRSPLGDTQYF.

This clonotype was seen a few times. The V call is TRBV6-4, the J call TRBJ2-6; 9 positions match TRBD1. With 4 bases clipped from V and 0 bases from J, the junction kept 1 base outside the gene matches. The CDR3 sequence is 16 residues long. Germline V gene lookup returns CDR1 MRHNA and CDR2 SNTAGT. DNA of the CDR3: TGTGCCAGCAGTGTGGGACAGGGCTCTGGGGCCAACGTCCTGACTTTC. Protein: CASSVGQGSGANVLTF.

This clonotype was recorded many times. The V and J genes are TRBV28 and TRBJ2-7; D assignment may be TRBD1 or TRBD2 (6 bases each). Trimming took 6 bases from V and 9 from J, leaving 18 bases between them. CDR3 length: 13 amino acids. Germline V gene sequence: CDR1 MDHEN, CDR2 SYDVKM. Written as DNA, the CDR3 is TGTGCCAGCAGAATACCTTCCAGGGGAGGGCAGTACTTC. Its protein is CASRIPSRGGQYF.

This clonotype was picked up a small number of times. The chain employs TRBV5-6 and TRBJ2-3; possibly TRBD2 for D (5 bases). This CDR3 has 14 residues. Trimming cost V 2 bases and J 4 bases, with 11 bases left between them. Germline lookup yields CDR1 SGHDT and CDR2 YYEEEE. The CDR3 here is CASSLGLGADTQYF. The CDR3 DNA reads TGTGCCAGCAGCTTAGGGCTCGGGGCAGATACGCAGTATTTT.

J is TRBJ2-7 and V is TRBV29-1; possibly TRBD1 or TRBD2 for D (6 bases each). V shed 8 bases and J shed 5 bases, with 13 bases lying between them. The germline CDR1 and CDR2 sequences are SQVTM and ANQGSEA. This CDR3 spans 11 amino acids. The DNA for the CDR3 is TGCAGCATCCTACGGGGGCACGAGCAGTACTTC. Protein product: CSILRGHEQYF.

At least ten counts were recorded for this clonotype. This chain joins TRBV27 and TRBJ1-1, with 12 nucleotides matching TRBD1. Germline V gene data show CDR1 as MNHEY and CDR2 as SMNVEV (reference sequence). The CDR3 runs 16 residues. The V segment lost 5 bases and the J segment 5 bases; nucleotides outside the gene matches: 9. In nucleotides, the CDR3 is TGTGCCAGCAGTCCAGGGGACAGGGGGCGAAAGACTGAAGCTTTCTTT. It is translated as CASSPGDRGRKTEAFF.

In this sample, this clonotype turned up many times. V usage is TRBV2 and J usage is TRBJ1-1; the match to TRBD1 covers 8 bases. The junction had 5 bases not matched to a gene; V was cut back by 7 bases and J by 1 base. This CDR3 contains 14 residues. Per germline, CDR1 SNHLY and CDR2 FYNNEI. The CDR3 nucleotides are TGTGCCAGCAACAGGGGGGACTCGAACACTGAAGCTTTCTTT. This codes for CASNRGDSNTEAFF.

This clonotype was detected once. The CDR3 nucleotides are TGCAGTGCCAATCGGGGACAGGCAGGTACTGAAGCTTTCTTT. Its translation: CSANRGQAGTEAFF. The rearrangement joins TRBV20-1 to TRBJ1-1, with 8 positions matching TRBD1. The CDR3 covers 14 residues. J was trimmed by 5 bases and V by 6 bases; bases with no gene match: 11. Germline V gives CDR1 DFQATT, CDR2 SNEGSKA (reference sequence).

CDR3 amino acids: CASLSREGNEKLFF. The CDR3 DNA reads TGTGCCAGCCTTTCCAGGGAGGGTAATGAAAAACTGTTTTTT. V usage is TRBV6-1 and J usage is TRBJ1-4, with D maybe TRBD1 (5 bases). V was trimmed by 8 bases and J by 4 bases, leaving 14 bases between them. CDR1 and CDR2 from the germline V gene are MNHNS and SASEGT. The CDR3 is 14 amino acids.

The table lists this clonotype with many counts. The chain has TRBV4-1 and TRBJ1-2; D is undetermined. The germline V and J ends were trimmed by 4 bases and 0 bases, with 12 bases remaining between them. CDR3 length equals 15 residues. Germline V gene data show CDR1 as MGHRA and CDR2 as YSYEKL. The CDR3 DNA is TGCGCCAGCAGCCGGGAGCAGGCATCTAACTATGGCTACACCTTC. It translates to CASSREQASNYGYTF.

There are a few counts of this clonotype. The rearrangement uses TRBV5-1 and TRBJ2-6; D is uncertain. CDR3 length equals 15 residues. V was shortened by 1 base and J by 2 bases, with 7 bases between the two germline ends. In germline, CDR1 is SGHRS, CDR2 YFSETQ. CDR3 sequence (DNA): TGCGCCAGCAGCTTGACTTCAACTGGGGCCAACGTCCTGACTTTC. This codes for CASSLTSTGANVLTF.

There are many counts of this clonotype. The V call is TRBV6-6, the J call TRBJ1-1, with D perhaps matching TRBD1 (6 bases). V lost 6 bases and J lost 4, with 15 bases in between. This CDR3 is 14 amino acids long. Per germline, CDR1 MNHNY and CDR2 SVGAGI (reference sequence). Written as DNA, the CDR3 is TGTGCCAGCAGAAATGGAGGACAGCTCACTGAAGCTTTCTTT. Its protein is CASRNGGQLTEAFF.

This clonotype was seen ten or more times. This CDR3 reads CASSDSSYEQYF. For the CDR3, the DNA is TGTGCCAGCAGTGACAGCTCCTACGAGCAGTACTTC. V is TRBV2 and J is TRBJ2-7; D ambiguous. Germline V gives CDR1 SNHLY, CDR2 FYNNEI. This CDR3 contains 12 residues. V lost 3 bases and J 0 bases, leaving 3 bases between the germline ends.

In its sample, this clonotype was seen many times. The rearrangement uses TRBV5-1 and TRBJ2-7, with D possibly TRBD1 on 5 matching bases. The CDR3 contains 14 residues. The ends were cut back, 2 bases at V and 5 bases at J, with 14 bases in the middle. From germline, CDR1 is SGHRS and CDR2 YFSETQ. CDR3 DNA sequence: TGCGCCAGCAGCTTAGCTTTTTCGACAGACGAGCAGTACTTC. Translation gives CASSLAFSTDEQYF.

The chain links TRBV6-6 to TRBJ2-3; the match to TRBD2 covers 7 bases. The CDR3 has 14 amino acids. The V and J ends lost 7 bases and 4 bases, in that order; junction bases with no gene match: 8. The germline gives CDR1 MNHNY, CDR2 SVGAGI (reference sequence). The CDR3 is CASNVGGSADTQYF. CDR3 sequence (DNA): TGTGCCAGCAATGTTGGCGGGAGCGCAGATACGCAGTATTTT.

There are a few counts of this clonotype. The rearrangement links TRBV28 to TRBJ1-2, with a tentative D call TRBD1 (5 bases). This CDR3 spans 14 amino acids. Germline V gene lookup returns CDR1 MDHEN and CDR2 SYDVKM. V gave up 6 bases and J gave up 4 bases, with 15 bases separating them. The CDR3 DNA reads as TGTGCCAGCAGCAACCGTGCAGGGCCCTATGGCTACACCTTC. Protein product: CASSNRAGPYGYTF.

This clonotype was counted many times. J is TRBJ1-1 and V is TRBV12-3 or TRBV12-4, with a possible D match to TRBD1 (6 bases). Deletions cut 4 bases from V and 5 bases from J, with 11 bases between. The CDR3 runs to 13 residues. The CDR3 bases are TGTGCCAGCAGTTGGGGGCCAGGGACTGAAGCTTTCTTT. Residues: CASSWGPGTEAFF.

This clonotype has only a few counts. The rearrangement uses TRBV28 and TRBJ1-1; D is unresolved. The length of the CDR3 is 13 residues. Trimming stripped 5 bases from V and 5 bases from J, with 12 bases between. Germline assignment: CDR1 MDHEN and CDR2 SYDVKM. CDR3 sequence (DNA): TGTGCCAGCAGTCCGGGCGACTTGACTGAAGCTTTCTTT. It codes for CASSPGDLTEAFF.

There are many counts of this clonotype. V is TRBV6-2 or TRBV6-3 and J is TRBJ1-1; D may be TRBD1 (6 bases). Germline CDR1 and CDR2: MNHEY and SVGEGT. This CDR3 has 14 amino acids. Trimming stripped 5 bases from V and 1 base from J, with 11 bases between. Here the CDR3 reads CASSIQGTNTEAFF. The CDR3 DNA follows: TGTGCCAGCAGTATTCAGGGGACGAACACTGAAGCTTTCTTT.

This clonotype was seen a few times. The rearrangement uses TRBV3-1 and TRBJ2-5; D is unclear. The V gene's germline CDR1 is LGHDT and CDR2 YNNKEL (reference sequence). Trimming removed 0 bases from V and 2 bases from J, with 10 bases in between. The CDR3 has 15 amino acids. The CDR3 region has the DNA TGTGCCAGCAGCCAAGAAACCCAGCAGCAAGAGACCCAGTACTTC. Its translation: CASSQETQQQETQYF.

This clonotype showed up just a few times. CDR3 residues: CASSEGLAGVSGFRNEQFF. The CDR3 DNA reads TGTGCCAGCAGTGAAGGACTAGCGGGAGTATCGGGGTTTCGCAATGAGCAGTTCTTC. The J gene is TRBJ2-1, the V gene TRBV2; 12 positions agree with TRBD2. The CDR3 loop spans 19 amino acids. Germline CDR1 and CDR2: SNHLY and FYNNEI. V trimming: 1 base; J trimming: 6 bases; junction bases outside the gene matches: 13. The full variable domain, its missing parts supplied by reference TRBV2 and TRBJ2-1, is EPEVTQTPSHQVTQMGQEVILRCVPISNHLYFYWYRQILGQKVEFLVSFYNNEISEKSEIFDDQFSVERPDGSNFTLKIRSTKLEDSAMYFCASSEGLAGVSGFRNEQFFGPGTRLTVL.

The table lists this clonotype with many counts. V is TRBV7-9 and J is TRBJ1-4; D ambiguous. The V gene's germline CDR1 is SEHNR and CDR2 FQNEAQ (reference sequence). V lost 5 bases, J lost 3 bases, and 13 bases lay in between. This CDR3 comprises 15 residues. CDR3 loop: CASSPRSLPNEKLFF. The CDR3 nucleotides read TGTGCCAGCAGCCCTAGATCGCTACCTAATGAAAAACTGTTTTTT.

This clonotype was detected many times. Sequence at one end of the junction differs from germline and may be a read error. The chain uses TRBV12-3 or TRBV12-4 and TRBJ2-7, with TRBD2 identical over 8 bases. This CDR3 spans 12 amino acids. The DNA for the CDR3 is TGTGCCAGCAGTATAGCGGGATACGAGCAGTACTTC. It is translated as CASSIAGYEQYF.

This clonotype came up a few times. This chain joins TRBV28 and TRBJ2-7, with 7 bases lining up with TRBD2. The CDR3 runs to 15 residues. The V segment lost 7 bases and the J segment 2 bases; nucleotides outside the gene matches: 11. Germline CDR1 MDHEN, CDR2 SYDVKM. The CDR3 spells CASNFQAGPAYEQYF. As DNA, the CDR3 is TGTGCCAGCAACTTCCAAGCGGGACCAGCCTACGAGCAGTACTTC.